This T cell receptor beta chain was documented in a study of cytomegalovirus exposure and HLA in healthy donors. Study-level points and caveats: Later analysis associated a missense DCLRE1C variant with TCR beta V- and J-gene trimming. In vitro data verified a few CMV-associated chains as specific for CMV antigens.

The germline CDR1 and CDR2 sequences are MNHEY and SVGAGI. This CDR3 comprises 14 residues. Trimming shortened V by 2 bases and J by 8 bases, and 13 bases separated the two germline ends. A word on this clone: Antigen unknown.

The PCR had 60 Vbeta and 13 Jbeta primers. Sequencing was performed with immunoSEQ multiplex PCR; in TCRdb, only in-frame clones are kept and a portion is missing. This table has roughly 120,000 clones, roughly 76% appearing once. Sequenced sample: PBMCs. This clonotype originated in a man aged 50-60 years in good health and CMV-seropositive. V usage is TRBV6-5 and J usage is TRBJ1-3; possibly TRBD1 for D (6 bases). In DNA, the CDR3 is TGTGCCAGCAGTTACGGGTCAGGGGTCGACACCATATATTTT. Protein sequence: CASSYGSGVDTIYF.